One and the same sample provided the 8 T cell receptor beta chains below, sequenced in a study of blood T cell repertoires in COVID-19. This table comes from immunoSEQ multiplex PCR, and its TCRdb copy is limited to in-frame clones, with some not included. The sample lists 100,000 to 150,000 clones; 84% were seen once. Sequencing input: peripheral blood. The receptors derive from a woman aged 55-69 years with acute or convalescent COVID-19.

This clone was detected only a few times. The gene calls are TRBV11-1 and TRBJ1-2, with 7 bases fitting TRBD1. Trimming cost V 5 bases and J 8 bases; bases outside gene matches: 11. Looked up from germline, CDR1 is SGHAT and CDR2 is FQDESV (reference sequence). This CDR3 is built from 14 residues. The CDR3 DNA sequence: TGTGCCAGCAGCCTTCTGGAGGGGGCGAGGGGCTACACCTTC. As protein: CASSLLEGARGYTF.

CDR3 sequence: CATSRGSGTGINEQFF. In DNA form, the CDR3 reads TGTGCCACCAGCAGGGGTTCCGGGACAGGGATCAATGAGCAGTTCTTC. The chain uses TRBV15 and TRBJ2-1; 9 positions match TRBD1. V lost 3 bases, J lost 6 bases, and 9 bases stayed unmatched. This CDR3 has 16 residues. The V gene's germline CDR1 is LNHNV and CDR2 YYDKDF (reference sequence).

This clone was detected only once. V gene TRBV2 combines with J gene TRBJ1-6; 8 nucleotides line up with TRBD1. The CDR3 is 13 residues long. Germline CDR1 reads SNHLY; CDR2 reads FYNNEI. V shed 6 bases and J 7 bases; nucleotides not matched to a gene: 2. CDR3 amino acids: CASRTGGNSPLHF. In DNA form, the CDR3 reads TGTGCCAGCAGAACAGGGGGAAATTCACCCCTCCACTTT.

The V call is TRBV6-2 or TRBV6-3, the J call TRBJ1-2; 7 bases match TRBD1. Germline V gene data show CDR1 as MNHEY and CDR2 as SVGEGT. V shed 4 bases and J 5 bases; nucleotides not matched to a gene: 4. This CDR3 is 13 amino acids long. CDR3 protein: CASSFQDRYGYTF. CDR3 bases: TGTGCCAGCAGTTTCCAGGACAGGTATGGCTACACCTTC.

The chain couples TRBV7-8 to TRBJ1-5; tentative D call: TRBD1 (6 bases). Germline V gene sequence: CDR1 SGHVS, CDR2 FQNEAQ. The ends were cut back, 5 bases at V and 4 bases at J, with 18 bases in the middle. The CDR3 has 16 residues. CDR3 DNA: TGTGCCAGCAGCCCGCCCGGGACACTTCAAAATCAGCCCCAGCATTTT. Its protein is CASSPPGTLQNQPQHF.

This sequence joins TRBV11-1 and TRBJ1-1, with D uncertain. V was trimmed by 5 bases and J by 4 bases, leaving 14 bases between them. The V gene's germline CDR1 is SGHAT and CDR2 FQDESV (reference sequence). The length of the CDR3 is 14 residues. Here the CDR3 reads CASSRIGRSTEAFF. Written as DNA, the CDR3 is TGTGCCAGCAGCCGGATAGGCCGGAGCACTGAAGCTTTCTTT.

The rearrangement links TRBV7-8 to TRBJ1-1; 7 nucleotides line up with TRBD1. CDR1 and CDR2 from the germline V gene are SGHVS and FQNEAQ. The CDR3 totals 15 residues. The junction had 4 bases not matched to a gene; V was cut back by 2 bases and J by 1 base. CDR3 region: CASSLTGVGNTEAFF. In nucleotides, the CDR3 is TGTGCCAGCAGCTTAACAGGGGTGGGGAACACTGAAGCTTTCTTT.

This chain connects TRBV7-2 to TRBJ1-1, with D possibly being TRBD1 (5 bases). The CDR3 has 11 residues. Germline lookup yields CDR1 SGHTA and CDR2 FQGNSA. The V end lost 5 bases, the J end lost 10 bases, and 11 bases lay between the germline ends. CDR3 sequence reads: CASSLQERAFF. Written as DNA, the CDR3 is TGTGCCAGCAGCCTACAGGAGCGAGCTTTCTTT.